This TCR beta chain is from a study of PD-1 blockade in mismatch repair-deficient tumors. General observations from the study: Tumor-resident clones, often undetectable pretreatment in blood, expanded then contracted after pembrolizumab.

Assay used: immunoSEQ multiplex PCR; TCRdb lists only in-frame clones, some missing. The profile covers about 130,000 clones, with 88% appearing a single time and over 9.5% taken by the ten largest. As concerns this clone: Its antigen is as yet unknown.

The CDR3 runs to 14 residues. Germline CDR1 PRHDT, CDR2 FYEKMQ (reference sequence). V lost 4 bases to trimming and J lost 4 bases, with 11 bases between them. The TCR-sequenced patients were a few responders to pembrolizumab. The TCR originated in an adult with mismatch repair-deficient cancer. The sample in question was peripheral blood, obtained roughly 67 weeks after starting pembrolizumab. The chain employs TRBV13 and TRBJ2-1; D is perhaps TRBD1 or TRBD2 (5 bases each). The CDR3 bases are TGTGCCAGCAGCTCAGAGGGGTTTTACAATGAGCAGTTCTTC. Protein: CASSSEGFYNEQFF.